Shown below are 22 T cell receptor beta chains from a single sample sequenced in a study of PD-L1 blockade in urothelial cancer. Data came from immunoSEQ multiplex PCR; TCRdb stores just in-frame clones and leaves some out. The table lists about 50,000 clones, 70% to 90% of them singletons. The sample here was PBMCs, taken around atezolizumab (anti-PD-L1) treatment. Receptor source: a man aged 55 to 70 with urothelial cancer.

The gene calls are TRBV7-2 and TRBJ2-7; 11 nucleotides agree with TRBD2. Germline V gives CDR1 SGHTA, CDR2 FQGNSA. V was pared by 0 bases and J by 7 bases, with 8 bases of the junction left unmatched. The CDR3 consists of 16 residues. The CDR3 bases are TGTGCCAGCAGCTTAGCGGTTAGCGGGGGGGCGATAGAGCAGTACTTC. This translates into CASSLAVSGGAIEQYF.

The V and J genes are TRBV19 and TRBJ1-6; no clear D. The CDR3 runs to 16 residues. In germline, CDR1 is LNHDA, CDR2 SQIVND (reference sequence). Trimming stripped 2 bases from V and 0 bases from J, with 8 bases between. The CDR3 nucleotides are TGTGCCAGTAGTATAAACCGGAGCTCCTATAATTCACCCCTCCACTTT. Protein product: CASSINRSSYNSPLHF. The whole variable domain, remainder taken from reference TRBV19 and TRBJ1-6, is DGGITQSPKYLFRKEGQNVTLSCEQNLNHDAMYWYRQDPGQGLRLIYYSQIVNDFQKGDIAEGYSVSREKKESFPLTVTSAQKNPTAFYLCASSINRSSYNSPLHFGNGTRLTVT.

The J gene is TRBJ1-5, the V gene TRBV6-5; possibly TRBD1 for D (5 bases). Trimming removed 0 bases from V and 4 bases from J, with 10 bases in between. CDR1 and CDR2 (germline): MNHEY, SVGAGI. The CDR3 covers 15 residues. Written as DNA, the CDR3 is TGTGCCAGCAGTTACTCCCTCGGACAAAATCAGCCCCAGCATTTT. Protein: CASSYSLGQNQPQHF.

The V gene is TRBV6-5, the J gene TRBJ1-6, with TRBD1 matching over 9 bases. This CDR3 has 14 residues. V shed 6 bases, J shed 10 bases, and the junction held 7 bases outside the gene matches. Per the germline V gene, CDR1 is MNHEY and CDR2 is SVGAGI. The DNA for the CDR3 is TGTGCCAGCAGCCCCGGGACAGGGTCATCACCCCTCCACTTT. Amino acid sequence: CASSPGTGSSPLHF.

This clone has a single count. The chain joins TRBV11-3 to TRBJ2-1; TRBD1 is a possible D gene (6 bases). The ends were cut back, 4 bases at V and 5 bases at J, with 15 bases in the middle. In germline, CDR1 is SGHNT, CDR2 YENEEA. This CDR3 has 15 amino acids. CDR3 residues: CASSSGQTGDNEQFF. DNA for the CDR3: TGTGCCAGCAGCTCCGGACAGACAGGTGACAATGAGCAGTTCTTC.

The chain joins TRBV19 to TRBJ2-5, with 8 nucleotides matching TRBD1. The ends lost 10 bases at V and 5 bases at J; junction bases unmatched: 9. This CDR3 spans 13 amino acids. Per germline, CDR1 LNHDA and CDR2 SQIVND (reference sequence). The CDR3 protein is CATGQGFMETQYF. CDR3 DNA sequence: TGTGCCACCGGACAGGGCTTTATGGAGACCCAGTACTTC.

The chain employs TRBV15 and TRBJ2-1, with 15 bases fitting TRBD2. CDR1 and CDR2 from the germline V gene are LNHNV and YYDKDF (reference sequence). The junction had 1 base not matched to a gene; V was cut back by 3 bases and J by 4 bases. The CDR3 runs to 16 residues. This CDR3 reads CATSRGLAGGYNEQFF. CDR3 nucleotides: TGTGCCACCAGCAGGGGACTAGCGGGGGGATACAATGAGCAGTTCTTC.

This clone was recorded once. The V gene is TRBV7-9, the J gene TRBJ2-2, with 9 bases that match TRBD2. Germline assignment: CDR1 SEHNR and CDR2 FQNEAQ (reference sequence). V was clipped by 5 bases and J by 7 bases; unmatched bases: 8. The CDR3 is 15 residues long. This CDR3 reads CASSPLSGGIGELFF. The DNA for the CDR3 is TGTGCCAGCAGCCCCCTTAGCGGGGGTATCGGGGAGCTGTTTTTT.

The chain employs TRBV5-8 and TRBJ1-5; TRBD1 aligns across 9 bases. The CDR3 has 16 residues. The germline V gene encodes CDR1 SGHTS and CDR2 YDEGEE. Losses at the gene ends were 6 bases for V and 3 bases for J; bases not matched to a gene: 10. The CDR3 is CASTPWGQGNNQPQHF. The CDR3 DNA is TGTGCCAGCACCCCCTGGGGACAGGGAAACAATCAGCCCCAGCATTTT. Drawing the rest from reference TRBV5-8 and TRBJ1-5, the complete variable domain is EAGVTQSPTHLIKTRGQQATLRCSPISGHTSVYWYQQALGLGLQFLLWYDEGEERNRGNFPPRFSGRQFPNYSSELNVNALELEDSALYLCASTPWGQGNNQPQHFGDGTRLSIL.

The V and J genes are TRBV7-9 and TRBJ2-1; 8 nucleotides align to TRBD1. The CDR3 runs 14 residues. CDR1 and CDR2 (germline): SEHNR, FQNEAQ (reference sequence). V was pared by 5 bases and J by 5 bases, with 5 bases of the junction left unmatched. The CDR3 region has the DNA TGTGCCAGCAGCCCTATGACAGGGGACAATGAGCAGTTCTTC. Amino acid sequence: CASSPMTGDNEQFF.

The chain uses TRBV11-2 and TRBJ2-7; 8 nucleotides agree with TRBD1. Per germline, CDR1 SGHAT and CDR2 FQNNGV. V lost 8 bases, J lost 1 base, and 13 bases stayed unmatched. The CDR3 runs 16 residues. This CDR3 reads CASSTPLGQGSYEQYF. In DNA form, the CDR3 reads TGTGCCAGCTCCACCCCTTTAGGACAGGGTTCCTACGAGCAGTACTTC.

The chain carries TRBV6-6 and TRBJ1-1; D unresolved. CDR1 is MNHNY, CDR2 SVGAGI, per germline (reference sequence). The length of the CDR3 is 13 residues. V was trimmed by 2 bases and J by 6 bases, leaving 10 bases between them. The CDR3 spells CASSYEKQSEAFF. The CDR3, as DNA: TGTGCCAGCAGTTACGAAAAACAGTCTGAAGCTTTCTTT.

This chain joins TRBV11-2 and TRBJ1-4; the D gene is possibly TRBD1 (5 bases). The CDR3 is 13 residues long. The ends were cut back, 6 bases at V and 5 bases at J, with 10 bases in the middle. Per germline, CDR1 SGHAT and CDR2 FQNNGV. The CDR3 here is CASRRGLNEKLFF. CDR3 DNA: TGTGCCAGCAGACGGGGACTCAATGAAAAACTGTTTTTT.

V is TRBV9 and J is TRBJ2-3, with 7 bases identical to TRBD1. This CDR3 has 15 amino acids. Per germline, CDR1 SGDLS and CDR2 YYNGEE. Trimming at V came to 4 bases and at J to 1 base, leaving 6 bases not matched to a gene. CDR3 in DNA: TGTGCCAGCAGCTCCCAACAGGGGCGCACAGATACGCAGTATTTT. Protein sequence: CASSSQQGRTDTQYF.

In nucleotides, the CDR3 is TGTGCCAGCAGCTCCATGACAGGGGGCGACTATGGCTACACCTTC. As protein: CASSSMTGGDYGYTF. The gene calls are TRBV7-9 and TRBJ1-2; 10 bases map to TRBD1. The length of the CDR3 is 15 residues. J lost 3 bases, V lost 4 bases, and 5 bases had no gene match. Per germline, CDR1 SEHNR and CDR2 FQNEAQ (reference sequence).

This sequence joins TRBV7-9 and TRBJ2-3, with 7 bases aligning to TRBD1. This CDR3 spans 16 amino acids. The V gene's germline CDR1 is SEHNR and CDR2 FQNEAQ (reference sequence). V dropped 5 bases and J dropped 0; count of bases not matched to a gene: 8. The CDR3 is CASSRRQGRSTDTQYF. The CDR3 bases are TGTGCCAGCAGCCGCCGACAGGGACGTAGCACAGATACGCAGTATTTT.

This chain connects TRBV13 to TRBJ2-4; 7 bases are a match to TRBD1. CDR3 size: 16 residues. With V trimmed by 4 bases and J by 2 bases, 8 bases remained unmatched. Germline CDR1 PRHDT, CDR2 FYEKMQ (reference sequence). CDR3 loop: CASSYRTGGTKNIQYF. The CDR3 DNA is TGTGCCAGCAGCTACCGGACAGGTGGAACCAAAAACATTCAGTACTTC. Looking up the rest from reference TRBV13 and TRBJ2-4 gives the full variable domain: AAGVIQSPRHLIKEKRETATLKCYPIPRHDTVYWYQQGPGQDPQFLISFYEKMQSDKGSIPDRFSAQQFSDYHSELNMSSLELGDSALYFCASSYRTGGTKNIQYFGAGTRLSVL.

CDR3 sequence reads: CASRDTGGANNEQFF. In nucleotides, the CDR3 is TGTGCCAGCAGAGATACAGGGGGCGCAAACAATGAGCAGTTCTTC. The V call is TRBV7-9, the J call TRBJ2-1; 9 bases map to TRBD1. Germline assignment: CDR1 SEHNR and CDR2 FQNEAQ (reference sequence). V lost 6 bases to trimming and J lost 5 bases; unmatched junction nucleotides: 8. The CDR3 has 15 amino acids.

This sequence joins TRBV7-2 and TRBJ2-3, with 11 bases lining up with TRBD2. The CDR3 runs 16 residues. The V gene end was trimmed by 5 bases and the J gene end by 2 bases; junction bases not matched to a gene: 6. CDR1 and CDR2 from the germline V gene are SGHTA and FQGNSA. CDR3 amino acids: CASSPRLAGITDTQYF. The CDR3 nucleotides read TGTGCCAGCAGCCCCAGACTAGCGGGGATCACAGATACGCAGTATTTT. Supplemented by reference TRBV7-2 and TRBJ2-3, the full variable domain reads GAGVSQSPSNKVTEKGKDVELRCDPISGHTALYWYRQSLGQGLEFLIYFQGNSAPDKSGLPSDRFSAERTGGSVSTLTIQRTQQEDSAVYLCASSPRLAGITDTQYFGPGTRLTVL.

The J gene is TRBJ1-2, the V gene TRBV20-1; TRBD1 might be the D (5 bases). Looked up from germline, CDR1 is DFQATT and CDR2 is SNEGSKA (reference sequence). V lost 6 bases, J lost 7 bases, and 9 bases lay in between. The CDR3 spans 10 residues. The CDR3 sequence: CSALRGGYTF. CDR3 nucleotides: TGCAGTGCCCTAAGGGGTGGCTACACCTTC.

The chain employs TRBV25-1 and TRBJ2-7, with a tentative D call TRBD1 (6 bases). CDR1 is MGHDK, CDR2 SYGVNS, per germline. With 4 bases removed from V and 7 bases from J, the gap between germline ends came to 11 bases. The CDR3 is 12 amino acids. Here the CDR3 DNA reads TGTGCCAGCAGTGGACTCACAGGGGAGCAGTACTTC. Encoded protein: CASSGLTGEQYF.

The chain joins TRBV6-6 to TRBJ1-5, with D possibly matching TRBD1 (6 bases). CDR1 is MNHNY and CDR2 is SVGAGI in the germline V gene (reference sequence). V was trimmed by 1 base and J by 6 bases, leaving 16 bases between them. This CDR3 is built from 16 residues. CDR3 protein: CASSYYGNREGQPQHF. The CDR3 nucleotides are TGTGCCAGCAGTTACTACGGGAACAGGGAGGGTCAGCCCCAGCATTTT.